The source of this T cell receptor (beta chain) is a study of lymphopenia after photon versus proton radiotherapy. The CDR3 has 14 residues. CDR1 is LNHDA and CDR2 is SQIVND in the germline V gene (reference sequence). The junction had 1 base not matched to a gene; V was cut back by 6 bases and J by 1 base. Using immunoSEQ multiplex PCR, the repertoire was profiled, and TCRdb retains in-frame clones only, with some absent. In the table there are 42,000 or so clones, approximately 80% of which are singletons. The source is a woman aged 70-85 years with pancreatic cancer. Here the sequenced sample was peripheral blood, taken from a patient treated with proton-based radiotherapy. J is TRBJ2-2 and V is TRBV19; TRBD1 aligns across 8 bases. CDR3 sequence (DNA): TGTGCCAGTAGGGGGACAGGGAACACCGGGGAGCTGTTTTTT. Encoded protein: CASRGTGNTGELFF.